A selection of T cell receptor beta chains follows, all from one sample in a study of cytomegalovirus exposure and HLA in healthy donors. TCRdb keeps only in-frame clones here, not all; method: immunoSEQ multiplex PCR. In all, the sample yields some 110,000 clones. Input material: PBMCs. The receptor set was obtained from a man aged 18 to 30 in good health and CMV-seronegative. Each CDR3 is given with its conserved first and last residue. A D gene is named only where the DNA matches it firmly.

TRBJ2-5	.	TRBV9	TGTGCCAGCAGCGTCCGTCAGGCGGAGACCCAGTACTTC	CASSVRQAETQYF
TRBJ1-2	TRBD1	TRBV29-1	TGCAGCGTTATTTCGTCACAGGGGAACTATGGCTACACCTTC	CSVISSQGNYGYTF
TRBJ1-5	TRBD1	TRBV30	TGTGCCTGGCGGACAGGGACGGGGAATCAGCCCCAGCATTTT	CAWRTGTGNQPQHF
TRBJ1-2	.	TRBV11-2	TGTGCCAGCAGCTTGGGAGGGTGGGGCTATGGCTACACCTTC	CASSLGGWGYGYTF
TRBJ2-7	.	TRBV28	TGTGCCAGCAGCGTTCAGGAGGCCTACGAGCAGTACTTC	CASSVQEAYEQYF
TRBJ2-5	TRBD2	TRBV5-6	TGTGCCAGCAGCTCCCGGACAGCGGGAGGGTTAGAGACCCAGTACTTC	CASSSRTAGGLETQYF
TRBJ1-1	.	TRBV9	TGTGCCAGCAGCGTAGTGGGGGGTGAAGCTTTCTTT	CASSVVGGEAFF
TRBJ1-5	TRBD1	TRBV15	TGTGCCACCAGCACCGGACAGGCTTATCAGCCCCAGCATTTT	CATSTGQAYQPQHF
TRBJ1-1	.	TRBV5-1	TGCGCCAGCAGCTTGAGTGGGCAGTATGAAGCTTTCTTT	CASSLSGQYEAFF
TRBJ2-3	.	TRBV12-5	TGTGCTAGTGATGGGGCCGAACCCACAGATACGCAGTATTTT	CASDGAEPTDTQYF
TRBJ2-7	.	TRBV2	TGTGCCAGCACGAACGTCCCACCCGGATTACAGAACTCCTACGAGCAGTACTTC	CASTNVPPGLQNSYEQYF
TRBJ1-1	.	TRBV4-1	TGCGCCAGCAGCCAAGAGTCGTTTACAGGGCGCCTTTATGAAGCTTTCTTT	CASSQESFTGRLYEAFF
TRBJ2-7	TRBD1	TRBV10-3	TGTGCCACCGCGGACAGGTCTCCCTACGAGCAGTACTTC	CATADRSPYEQYF
TRBJ2-1	.	TRBV21-1	TGTGCCAGCAGCGGACTAACGGGACAGGGTTTCGATGAGCAGTTCTTC	CASSGLTGQGFDEQFF